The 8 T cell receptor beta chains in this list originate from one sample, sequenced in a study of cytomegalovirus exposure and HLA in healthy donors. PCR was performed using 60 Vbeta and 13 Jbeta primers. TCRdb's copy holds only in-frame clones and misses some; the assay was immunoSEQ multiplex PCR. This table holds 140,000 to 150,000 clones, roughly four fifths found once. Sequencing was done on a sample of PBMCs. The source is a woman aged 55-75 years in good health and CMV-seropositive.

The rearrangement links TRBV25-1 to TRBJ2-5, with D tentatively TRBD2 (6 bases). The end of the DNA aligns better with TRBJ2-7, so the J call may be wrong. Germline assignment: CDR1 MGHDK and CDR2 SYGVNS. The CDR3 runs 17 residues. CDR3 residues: CASSDQKLAESSYEQYF. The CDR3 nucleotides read TGTGCCAGCAGTGATCAGAAACTAGCAGAGAGCTCCTACGAGCAGTACTTC.

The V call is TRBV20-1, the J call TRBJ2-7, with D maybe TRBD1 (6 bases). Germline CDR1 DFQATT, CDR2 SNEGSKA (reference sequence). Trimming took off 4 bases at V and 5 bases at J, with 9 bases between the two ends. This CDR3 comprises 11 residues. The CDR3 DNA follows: TGCAGTGCTAACACAGGGAACGAGCAGTACTTC. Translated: CSANTGNEQYF.

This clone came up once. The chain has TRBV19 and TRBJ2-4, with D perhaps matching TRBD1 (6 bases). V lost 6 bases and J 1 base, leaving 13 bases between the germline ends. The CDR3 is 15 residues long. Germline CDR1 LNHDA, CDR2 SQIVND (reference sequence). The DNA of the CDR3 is TGTGCCAGTAGAAGGGGGACGGCGGCCAAAAACATTCAGTACTTC. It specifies CASRRGTAAKNIQYF. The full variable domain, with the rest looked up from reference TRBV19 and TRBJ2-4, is DGGITQSPKYLFRKEGQNVTLSCEQNLNHDAMYWYRQDPGQGLRLIYYSQIVNDFQKGDIAEGYSVSREKKESFPLTVTSAQKNPTAFYLCASRRGTAAKNIQYFGAGTRLSVL.

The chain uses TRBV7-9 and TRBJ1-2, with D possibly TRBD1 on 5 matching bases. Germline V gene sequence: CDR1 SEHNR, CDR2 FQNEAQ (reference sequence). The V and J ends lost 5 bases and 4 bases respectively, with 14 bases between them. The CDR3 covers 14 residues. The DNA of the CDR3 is TGTGCCAGCAGCCAAACAGGCTATATCTATGGCTACACCTTC. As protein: CASSQTGYIYGYTF.

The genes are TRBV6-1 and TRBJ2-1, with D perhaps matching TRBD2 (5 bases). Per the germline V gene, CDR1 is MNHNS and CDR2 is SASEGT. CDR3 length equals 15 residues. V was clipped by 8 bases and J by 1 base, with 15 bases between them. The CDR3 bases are TGTGCCAGCGGGGTAGCCGGAGGTTCCTACAATGAGCAGTTCTTC. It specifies CASGVAGGSYNEQFF.

The CDR3 loop is CASSLGLAPTGELFF. The DNA of the CDR3 is TGTGCCAGCAGTCTGGGACTAGCACCCACCGGGGAGCTGTTTTTT. The J gene is TRBJ2-2, the V gene TRBV28; 9 nucleotides align to TRBD2. Germline CDR1 reads MDHEN; CDR2 reads SYDVKM. The V gene end was trimmed by 5 bases and the J gene end by 4 bases; junction bases not matched to a gene: 5. The CDR3 is 15 residues long.

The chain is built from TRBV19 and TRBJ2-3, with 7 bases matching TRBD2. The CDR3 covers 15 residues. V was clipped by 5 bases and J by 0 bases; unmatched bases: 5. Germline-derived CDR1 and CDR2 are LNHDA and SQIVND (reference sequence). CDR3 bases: TGTGCCAGTAGTCCCCGACTAGCAAGCACAGATACGCAGTATTTT. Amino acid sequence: CASSPRLASTDTQYF.

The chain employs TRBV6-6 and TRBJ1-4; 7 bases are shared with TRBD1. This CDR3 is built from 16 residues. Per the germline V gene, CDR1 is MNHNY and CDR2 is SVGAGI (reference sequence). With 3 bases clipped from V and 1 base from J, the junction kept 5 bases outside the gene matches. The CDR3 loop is CASSYHPGGTNEKLFF. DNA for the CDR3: TGTGCCAGCAGTTATCACCCAGGGGGAACTAATGAAAAACTGTTTTTT.